These 4 T cell receptor beta chains were all obtained from the same sample, sequenced in a study of CD8+CD57+ T cells in acquired aplastic anemia. The authors sequenced patients whose flow cytometry had shown CD8+CD57+ cell expansion. Researchers used genomic DNA as the template to profile TCR beta VDJ and CDR3. TCRdb processed the reads anew with MiXCR; each CDR3 protein has one entry. The sample lists around 200,000 distinct CDR3 sequences, around 63% occurring once. Sequencing was performed on sorted CD4+, CD8+, or CD8+CD57+ T cells (not recorded which) from PBMCs. These receptors originate from a human donor with aplastic anemia.

This clonotype came up many times. The V gene is TRBV7-9, the J gene TRBJ1-1, with D perhaps matching TRBD1 (5 bases). Germline loops: CDR1 SEHNR, CDR2 FQNEAQ (reference sequence). The CDR3 covers 17 residues. V lost 3 bases and J lost 1, with 18 bases in between. The CDR3 DNA reads TGTGCCAGCAGCTTGGCCAGGGATATTTTCAGGAACACTGAAGCTTTCTTT. Its translation: CASSLARDIFRNTEAFF.

CDR3 DNA sequence: TGTGCCAGCAGTCTTATAGCGGGGAGCGGGGAGCTGTTTTTT. The encoded protein is CASSLIAGSGELFF. The chain employs TRBV14 and TRBJ2-2; 8 nucleotides agree with TRBD2. The junction had 7 bases not matched to a gene; V was cut back by 6 bases and J by 7 bases. The length of the CDR3 is 14 residues. The V gene's germline CDR1 is SGHDN and CDR2 FVKESK. The variable domain in full, completed from reference TRBV14 and TRBJ2-2, reads EAGVTQFPSHSVIEKGQTVTLRCDPISGHDNLYWYRRVMGKEIKFLLHFVKESKQDESGMPNNRFLAERTGGTYSTLKVQPAELEDSGVYFCASSLIAGSGELFFGEGSRLTVL.

The rearrangement uses TRBV19 and TRBJ2-4, with D maybe TRBD1 (5 bases). The germline V gene encodes CDR1 LNHDA and CDR2 SQIVND (reference sequence). With 3 bases removed from V and 2 bases from J, the gap between germline ends came to 8 bases. The CDR3 runs to 14 residues. CDR3 coding DNA: TGTGCCAGTAGTATCGCAGGGACCAAAAACATTCAGTACTTC. This sequence encodes CASSIAGTKNIQYF.

The J gene is TRBJ2-3, the V gene TRBV24-1; D gene uncertain. The CDR3 extends over 13 amino acids. Germline V CDR1 and CDR2: KGHDR, SFDVKD. With 3 bases removed from V and 3 bases from J, the gap between germline ends came to 6 bases. The CDR3 loop is CATSDPYTDTQYF. As DNA, the CDR3 is TGTGCCACCAGTGATCCTTATACAGATACGCAGTATTTT.